The 19 T cell receptor beta chains below come from one sample, sequenced in a study of cytomegalovirus exposure and HLA in healthy donors. With 60 Vbeta and 13 Jbeta primers, the PCR was carried out. Some clones are missing from TCRdb's copy, which holds only in-frame ones; the method was immunoSEQ multiplex PCR. The sample includes some 150,000 clones, approximately 81% of them seen just once. Material for sequencing was PBMCs. All receptors come from a woman in her fifties or sixties in good health and CMV-seronegative.

This chain uses TRBV27 with TRBJ2-7; TRBD1 is a possible D gene (6 bases). The CDR3 is 15 amino acids. Germline V gives CDR1 MNHEY, CDR2 SMNVEV (reference sequence). The V gene lost 8 bases and the J gene lost 3 bases, with 20 bases spanning the gap. As DNA, the CDR3 is TGTGCCAGCGGCTTCCAGGGGCCACTATTCTACGAGCAGTACTTC. Its translation: CASGFQGPLFYEQYF.

J is TRBJ2-3 and V is TRBV28; 13 bases line up with TRBD2. CDR1 is MDHEN, CDR2 SYDVKM, per germline. This CDR3 spans 23 amino acids. V lost 4 bases and J lost 0; bases outside the gene matches: 22. The CDR3 nucleotides read TGTGCCAGCAGTTCCCGGGACAGGGGGAAAAGGACTAGCGGGAGCGGGAGCACAGATACGCAGTATTTT. Protein product: CASSSRDRGKRTSGSGSTDTQYF.

In nucleotides, the CDR3 is TGTGCCAGCAGCCTGCGAACCCTCGGGGGTTATAGCAATCAGCCCCAGCATTTT. Protein: CASSLRTLGGYSNQPQHF. This rearrangement joins TRBV28 to TRBJ1-5; the D gene is possibly TRBD1 (5 bases). Trimming took off 6 bases at V and 0 bases at J, with 21 bases between the two ends. The CDR3 is made up of 18 amino acids. Germline CDR1 reads MDHEN; CDR2 reads SYDVKM.

The V and J genes are TRBV11-2 and TRBJ1-3; 8 bases match TRBD1. J gave up 5 bases and V 1 base, and 4 bases lay outside the gene matches. The CDR3 extends over 15 amino acids. CDR1 is SGHAT and CDR2 is FQNNGV in the germline V gene. CDR3 in amino acids: CASSLGARGRNTIYF. Written as DNA, the CDR3 is TGTGCCAGCAGCTTAGGGGCCAGGGGGCGAAACACCATATATTTT.

The V call is TRBV5-1, the J call TRBJ2-3, with TRBD2 identical over 8 bases. Losses at the gene ends were 0 bases for V and 3 bases for J; bases not matched to a gene: 6. Germline CDR1 is SGHRS and CDR2 is YFSETQ. CDR3 size: 16 residues. CDR3 in amino acids: CASSLGAGVGTDTQYF. The CDR3 DNA sequence: TGCGCCAGCAGCTTGGGAGCGGGGGTCGGTACAGATACGCAGTATTTT.

V is TRBV10-2 and J is TRBJ1-5; D is possibly TRBD1 (5 bases). From germline, CDR1 is WSHSY and CDR2 SAAADI. V shed 2 bases and J shed 7 bases, with 15 bases lying between them. This CDR3 is built from 15 residues. CDR3 loop: CASSESGGRDQPQHF. The CDR3 DNA reads TGCGCCAGCAGTGAGAGCGGGGGGAGAGACCAGCCCCAGCATTTT.

This clone was seen more than once but under ten times. V is TRBV25-1 and J is TRBJ1-5, with D tentatively TRBD1 (5 bases). The CDR3 has 13 amino acids. Trimming removed 3 bases at V and 4 bases at J, with 7 bases between. Looked up from germline, CDR1 is MGHDK and CDR2 is SYGVNS. Here the CDR3 DNA reads TGTGCCAGCAGTGAGCCAGGGAATCAGCCCCAGCATTTT. Its translation: CASSEPGNQPQHF.

V is TRBV19 and J is TRBJ2-7; D gene unclear. Germline assignment: CDR1 LNHDA and CDR2 SQIVND (reference sequence). The CDR3 consists of 13 residues. V lost 6 bases, J lost 0 bases, and 9 bases lay in between. The CDR3 protein is CASSPPGSYEQYF. The DNA of the CDR3 is TGTGCCAGTAGCCCCCCAGGCTCCTACGAGCAGTACTTC.

V and J are TRBV6-5 and TRBJ1-2; 7 positions agree with TRBD1. There are 13 residues in the CDR3. J gave up 4 bases and V 6 bases, and 5 bases lay outside the gene matches. Per germline, CDR1 MNHEY and CDR2 SVGAGI. This chain's CDR3 is CASSPTGAYGYTF. CDR3 coding DNA: TGTGCCAGCAGCCCTACAGGGGCCTATGGCTACACCTTC.

The rearrangement joins TRBV27 to TRBJ1-2, with D maybe TRBD1 (5 bases). The V end was cut by 2 bases, the J end by 3 bases, with 16 bases between. The CDR3 length is 16 residues. CDR1 is MNHEY, CDR2 SMNVEV, per germline (reference sequence). Here the CDR3 reads CASSLAPQGLYYGYTF. For the CDR3, the DNA is TGTGCCAGCAGTTTAGCCCCCCAGGGTTTGTACTATGGCTACACCTTC.

The count of this clone is one. The gene calls are TRBV7-8 and TRBJ2-4, with TRBD1 matching over 10 bases. CDR1 SGHVS and CDR2 FQNEAQ come from the germline V gene. The CDR3 sequence is 18 residues long. Trimming took 2 bases from V and 1 from J; bases not matched to a gene: 8. The chain's CDR3 is CASSLRLGQGNAKNIQYF. In nucleotides, the CDR3 is TGTGCCAGCAGCTTAAGATTGGGACAGGGGAATGCCAAAAACATTCAGTACTTC.

CDR3 residues: CASSQRQGGLYNEQFF. CDR3 in DNA: TGTGCCAGCAGCCAACGACAGGGGGGGCTGTACAATGAGCAGTTCTTC. This chain links TRBV7-2 with TRBJ2-1; 9 bases are a match to TRBD1. The germline V gene has CDR1 SGHTA and CDR2 FQGNSA. The CDR3 runs to 16 residues. V lost 5 bases, J lost 4 bases, and 9 bases stayed unmatched.

This chain uses TRBV11-2 with TRBJ2-3; 11 bases are shared with TRBD2. The germline V gene encodes CDR1 SGHAT and CDR2 FQNNGV. The CDR3 loop spans 18 amino acids. V dropped 5 bases and J dropped 9; count of bases not matched to a gene: 19. DNA of the CDR3: TGTGCCAGCAGCGGGGGGGGACTAGCGGCCCCCTATCCCACAACGCAGTATTTT. Its protein is CASSGGGLAAPYPTTQYF. The whole variable domain, filled in from reference TRBV11-2 and TRBJ2-3, reads EAGVAQSPRYKIIEKRQSVAFWCNPISGHATLYWYQQILGQGPKLLIQFQNNGVVDDSQLPKDRFSAERLKGVDSTLKIQPAKLEDSAVYLCASSGGGLAAPYPTTQYFGPGTRLTVL.

The chain has TRBV11-2 and TRBJ2-7; possibly TRBD1 for D (6 bases). V gave up 1 base and J gave up 6 bases, with 13 bases separating them. The CDR3 loop spans 14 amino acids. Germline-derived CDR1 and CDR2 are SGHAT and FQNNGV. The CDR3 loop reads CASSLGSRGSEQYF. In DNA form, the CDR3 reads TGTGCCAGCAGCTTAGGAAGCAGGGGCAGCGAGCAGTACTTC. Full variable domain (outside the CDR3, taken from reference TRBV11-2 and TRBJ2-7): EAGVAQSPRYKIIEKRQSVAFWCNPISGHATLYWYQQILGQGPKLLIQFQNNGVVDDSQLPKDRFSAERLKGVDSTLKIQPAKLEDSAVYLCASSLGSRGSEQYFGPGTRLTVT.

V and J are TRBV27 and TRBJ1-1, with D unclear. V shed 5 bases and J shed 6 bases, with 13 bases lying between them. The CDR3 consists of 13 residues. Germline V lookup: CDR1 MNHEY, CDR2 SMNVEV (reference sequence). DNA of the CDR3: TGTGCCAGCAGTACTGGAGGAGAGCCTGAAGCTTTCTTT. Protein product: CASSTGGEPEAFF.

The chain carries TRBV30 and TRBJ2-1; D is unclear. The CDR3 contains 13 residues. V was shortened by 2 bases and J by 8 bases, with 13 bases between the two germline ends. CDR1 is GTSNPN and CDR2 is SVGIG in the germline V gene (reference sequence). CDR3 loop: CAWSNHPRDEQFF. The CDR3 nucleotides read TGTGCCTGGAGTAACCATCCACGGGATGAGCAGTTCTTC.

The chain combines TRBV7-2 with TRBJ2-4; D perhaps matches TRBD1 (6 bases). V lost 2 bases and J lost 1, with 15 bases in between. The CDR3 loop spans 17 amino acids. Germline CDR1 and CDR2: SGHTA and FQGNSA. The CDR3, as DNA: TGTGCCAGCAGCTTAACACCCGGGACACGTGCCAAAAACATTCAGTACTTC. Amino acid sequence: CASSLTPGTRAKNIQYF.

The chain links TRBV10-1 to TRBJ2-2, with 12 bases lining up with TRBD1. Losses at the gene ends were 6 bases for V and 6 bases for J; bases not matched to a gene: 5. The CDR3 is 15 residues long. CDR1 is WNHNN, CDR2 SYGVQD, per germline (reference sequence). CDR3 loop: CASRRGTGGSGELFF. CDR3 DNA sequence: TGCGCCAGCAGACGAGGGACAGGGGGCTCCGGGGAGCTGTTTTTT.

V usage is TRBV18 and J usage is TRBJ1-3; no clear D gene. The CDR3 loop spans 16 amino acids. V lost 2 bases and J lost 0, with 11 bases in between. The germline V gene encodes CDR1 KGHSH and CDR2 LQKENI. The CDR3 protein is CASSPRTGSSGNTIYF. The CDR3, as DNA: TGTGCCAGCTCACCAAGGACGGGGAGCTCTGGAAACACCATATATTTT.